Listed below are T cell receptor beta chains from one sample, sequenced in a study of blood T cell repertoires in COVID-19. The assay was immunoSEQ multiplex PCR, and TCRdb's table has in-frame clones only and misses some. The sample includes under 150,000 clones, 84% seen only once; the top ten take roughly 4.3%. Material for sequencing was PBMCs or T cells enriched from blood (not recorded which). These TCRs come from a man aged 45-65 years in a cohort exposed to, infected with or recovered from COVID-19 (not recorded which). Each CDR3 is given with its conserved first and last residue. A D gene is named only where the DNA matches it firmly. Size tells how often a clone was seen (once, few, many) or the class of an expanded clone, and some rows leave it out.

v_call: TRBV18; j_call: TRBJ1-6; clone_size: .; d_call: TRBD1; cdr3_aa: CASSPASFGGGQLNSPLHF; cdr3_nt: TGTGCCAGCTCACCGGCTTCCTTCGGGGGGGGACAGCTTAATTCACCCCTCCACTTT
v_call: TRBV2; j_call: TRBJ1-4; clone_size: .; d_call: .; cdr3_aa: CASSAGGLANEKLFF; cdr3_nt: TGTGCCAGCAGTGCGGGGGGATTGGCTAATGAAAAACTGTTTTTT
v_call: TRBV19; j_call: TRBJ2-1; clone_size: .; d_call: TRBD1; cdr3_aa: CASSIPTGQGPRAEQFF; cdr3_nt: TGTGCCAGTAGTATCCCGACAGGGCAGGGCCCAAGAGCTGAGCAGTTCTTC
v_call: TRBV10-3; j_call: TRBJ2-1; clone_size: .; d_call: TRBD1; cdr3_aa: CAIRGQLYNEQFF; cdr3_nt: TGTGCCATCAGGGGACAGCTATACAATGAGCAGTTCTTC
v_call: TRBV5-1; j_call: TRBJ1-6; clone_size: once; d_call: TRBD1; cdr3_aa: CASSLSTRTGVNSPLHF; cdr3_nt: TGCGCCAGCAGCTTGTCCACCCGGACAGGGGTTAATTCACCCCTCCACTTT
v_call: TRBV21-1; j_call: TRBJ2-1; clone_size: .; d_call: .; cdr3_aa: CASSPPAGLPIDEQFF; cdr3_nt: TGTGCCAGCAGCCCACCCGCGGGACTCCCTATTGATGAGCAGTTCTTC
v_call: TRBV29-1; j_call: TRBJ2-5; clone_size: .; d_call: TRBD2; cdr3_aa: CSGTRLAGGPKGETQYF; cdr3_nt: TGCAGCGGTACCCGTCTAGCGGGAGGGCCTAAGGGTGAGACCCAGTACTTC
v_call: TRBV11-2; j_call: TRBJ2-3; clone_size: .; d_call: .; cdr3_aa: CASSSSGVSTDTQYF; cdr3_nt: TGTGCCAGCAGCTCTTCAGGGGTCAGCACAGATACGCAGTATTTT
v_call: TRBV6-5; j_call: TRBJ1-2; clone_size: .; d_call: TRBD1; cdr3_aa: CASSYGTGAGYTF; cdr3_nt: TGTGCCAGCAGTTACGGGACAGGCGCTGGCTACACCTTC
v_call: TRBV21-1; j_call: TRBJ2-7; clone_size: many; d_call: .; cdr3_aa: CASSQGQGKLEQYF; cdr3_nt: TGTGCCAGCAGCCAGGGACAGGGTAAACTCGAGCAGTACTTC
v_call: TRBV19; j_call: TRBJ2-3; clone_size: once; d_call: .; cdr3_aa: CASSMALGGAAADTQYF; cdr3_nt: TGTGCCAGTAGTATGGCTTTGGGCGGGGCGGCCGCAGATACGCAGTATTTT
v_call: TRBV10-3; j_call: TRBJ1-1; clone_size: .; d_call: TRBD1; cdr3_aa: CAISESPGQGEAFF; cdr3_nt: TGTGCCATCAGTGAGTCGCCGGGACAGGGTGAAGCTTTCTTT
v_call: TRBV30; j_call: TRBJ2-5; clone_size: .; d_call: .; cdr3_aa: CAWRSGETQYF; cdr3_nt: TGTGCCTGGCGGAGCGGAGAGACCCAGTACTTC
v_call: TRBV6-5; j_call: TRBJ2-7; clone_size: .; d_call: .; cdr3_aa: CASRSEGVGSYEQYF; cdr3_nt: TGTGCCAGCAGGTCTGAAGGAGTCGGCAGCTACGAGCAGTACTTC
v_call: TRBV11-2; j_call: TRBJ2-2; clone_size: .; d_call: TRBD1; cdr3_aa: CASSYRDRDTGELFF; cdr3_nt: TGTGCCAGCAGCTACCGGGACAGGGATACCGGGGAGCTGTTTTTT
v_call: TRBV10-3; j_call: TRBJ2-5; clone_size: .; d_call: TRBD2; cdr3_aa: CAISESIFLAGQETQYF; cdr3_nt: TGTGCCATCAGTGAGTCGATCTTCCTAGCGGGACAAGAGACCCAGTACTTC
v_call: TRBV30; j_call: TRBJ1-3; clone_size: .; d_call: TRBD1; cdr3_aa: CAWNGQDSGNTIYF; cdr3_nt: TGTGCCTGGAACGGACAGGACTCTGGAAACACCATATATTTT
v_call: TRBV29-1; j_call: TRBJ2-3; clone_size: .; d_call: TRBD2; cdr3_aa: CSGGLARSTDTQYF; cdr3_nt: TGCAGCGGGGGACTAGCGAGGAGCACAGATACGCAGTATTTT
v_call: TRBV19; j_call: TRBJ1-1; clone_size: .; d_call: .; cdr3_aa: CASSIVGDEAFF; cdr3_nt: TGTGCCAGTAGTATAGTCGGGGATGAAGCTTTCTTT
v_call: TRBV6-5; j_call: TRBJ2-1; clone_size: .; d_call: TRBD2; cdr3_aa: CASTKPAGDYNEQFF; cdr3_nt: TGTGCCAGCACCAAGCCCGCGGGAGACTACAATGAGCAGTTCTTC
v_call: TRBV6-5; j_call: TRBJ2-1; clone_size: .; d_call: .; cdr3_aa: CASRGTSDEQFF; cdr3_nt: TGTGCCAGCAGGGGGACTTCGGATGAGCAGTTCTTC
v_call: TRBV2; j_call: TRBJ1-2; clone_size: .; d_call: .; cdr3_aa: CASSSQIAYGYTF; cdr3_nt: TGTGCCAGCAGTAGTCAGATTGCCTATGGCTACACCTTC
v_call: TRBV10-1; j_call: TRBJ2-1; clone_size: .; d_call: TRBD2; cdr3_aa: CASSDIAGGNNEQFF; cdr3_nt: TGCGCCAGCAGTGATATAGCGGGAGGAAACAATGAGCAGTTCTTC
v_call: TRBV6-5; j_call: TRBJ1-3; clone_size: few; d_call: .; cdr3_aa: CASSPGSSGNTIYF; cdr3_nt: TGTGCCAGCAGTCCTGGGAGTTCTGGAAACACCATATATTTT
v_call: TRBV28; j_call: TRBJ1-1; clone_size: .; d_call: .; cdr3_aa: CASSLEGNTEAFF; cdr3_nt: TGTGCCAGCAGTTTAGAGGGGAACACTGAAGCTTTCTTT
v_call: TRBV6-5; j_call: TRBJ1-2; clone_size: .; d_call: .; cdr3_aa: CASKRDPLTGGYTF; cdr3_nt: TGTGCCAGCAAGCGGGACCCTCTAACGGGGGGCTACACCTTC
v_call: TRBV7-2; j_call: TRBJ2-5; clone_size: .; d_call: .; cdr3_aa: CASSYGEAETQYF; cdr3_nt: TGTGCCAGCAGCTACGGGGAGGCCGAGACCCAGTACTTC
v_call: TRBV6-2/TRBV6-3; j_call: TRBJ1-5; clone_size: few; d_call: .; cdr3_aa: CASSYPGNQPQHF; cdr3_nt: TGTGCCAGCAGTTACCCTGGCAATCAGCCCCAGCATTTT